The 14 T cell receptor beta chains below were found in one sample sequenced in a study of blood T cell repertoires in COVID-19. Only in-frame clones appear in the TCRdb table, and some are missing; sequencing was by immunoSEQ multiplex PCR. Of around 170,000 clones detected, roughly nine tenths appear once; the ten largest clones hold under 2%. Sequenced sample: peripheral blood. The receptor source for this set is a man aged 18-30 years who had recovered from COVID-19.

The chain recombines TRBV7-6 with TRBJ2-3; 10 bases are a match to TRBD1. Germline trimming cut 3 bases from V and 6 bases from J; bases unmatched to any gene: 9. Germline V gives CDR1 SGHVS, CDR2 FNYEAQ. The CDR3 covers 16 residues. The CDR3 reads CASSFSGTGVYDTQYF. The CDR3 region has the DNA TGTGCCAGCAGCTTTTCCGGGACAGGGGTATATGATACGCAGTATTTT.

This sequence joins TRBV10-3 and TRBJ2-7, with 14 bases fitting TRBD2. The V gene end was trimmed by 4 bases and the J gene end by 3 bases; junction bases not matched to a gene: 2. The CDR3 consists of 15 residues. Germline values: CDR1 ENHRY, CDR2 SYGVKD. CDR3 in DNA: TGTGCCATCAGTGGGACTAGCGGGAGGTTCTACGAGCAGTACTTC. It encodes CAISGTSGRFYEQYF.

V gene TRBV5-4 combines with J gene TRBJ2-5; 12 nucleotides agree with TRBD2. Trimming took 4 bases from V and 3 from J; bases not matched to a gene: 7. The CDR3 spans 16 residues. The germline gives CDR1 SGHNT, CDR2 YYREEE (reference sequence). Written as DNA, the CDR3 is TGTGCCAGCAGCCCTGGCAGGACTAGCGGGAAAGAGACCCAGTACTTC. It codes for CASSPGRTSGKETQYF.

The CDR3 sequence: CASSFTGGSVYGYTF. DNA for the CDR3: TGTGCCAGCAGCTTTACAGGGGGGTCCGTCTATGGCTACACCTTC. The chain links TRBV7-2 to TRBJ1-2; 8 nucleotides match TRBD1. V shed 3 bases and J 4 bases; nucleotides not matched to a gene: 7. CDR3 length: 15 amino acids. Germline V gene lookup returns CDR1 SGHTA and CDR2 FQGNSA. The full variable domain, its missing parts supplied by reference TRBV7-2 and TRBJ1-2, is GAGVSQSPSNKVTEKGKDVELRCDPISGHTALYWYRQSLGQGLEFLIYFQGNSAPDKSGLPSDRFSAERTGGSVSTLTIQRTQQEDSAVYLCASSFTGGSVYGYTFGSGTRLTVV.

The chain uses TRBV28 and TRBJ1-1, with D possibly TRBD1 on 5 matching bases. This CDR3 has 14 amino acids. CDR1 is MDHEN, CDR2 SYDVKM, per germline. With 2 bases removed from V and 7 bases from J, the gap between germline ends came to 14 bases. The chain's CDR3 is CASSLEQESFEAFF. In DNA, the CDR3 is TGTGCCAGCAGTTTAGAACAGGAGAGTTTTGAAGCTTTCTTT.

The chain joins TRBV18 to TRBJ2-5; TRBD1 matches at 10 bases. Germline V CDR1 and CDR2: KGHSH, LQKENI. Germline trimming cut 2 bases from V and 5 bases from J; bases unmatched to any gene: 5. This CDR3 has 15 amino acids. Here the CDR3 reads CASSPRDRGLETQYF. The CDR3 DNA follows: TGTGCCAGCTCACCAAGGGACAGGGGTCTGGAGACCCAGTACTTC.

The gene calls are TRBV18 and TRBJ2-2; the D gene is possibly TRBD2 (6 bases). The V end was cut by 8 bases, the J end by 0 bases, with 13 bases between. The CDR3 length is 15 residues. Germline CDR1 and CDR2: KGHSH and LQKENI. The CDR3 loop is CASPTGTANTGELFF. The CDR3 DNA reads TGTGCCAGCCCGACCGGGACTGCGAACACCGGGGAGCTGTTTTTT.

The chain combines TRBV29-1 with TRBJ2-4, with D perhaps matching TRBD2 (6 bases). The CDR3 totals 14 residues. With 0 bases removed from V and 2 bases from J, the gap between germline ends came to 8 bases. CDR1 is SQVTM, CDR2 ANQGSEA, per germline. In DNA form, the CDR3 reads TGCAGCGTTGAAGATGGCGGGACCAAAAACATTCAGTACTTC. Amino acid sequence: CSVEDGGTKNIQYF. Complete variable domain (other parts from reference TRBV29-1 and TRBJ2-4): SAVISQKPSRDICQRGTSLTIQCQVDSQVTMMFWYRQQPGQSLTLIATANQGSEATYESGFVIDKFPISRPNLTFSTLTVSNMSPEDSSIYLCSVEDGGTKNIQYFGAGTRLSVL.

This chain connects TRBV19 to TRBJ1-4, with 7 nucleotides matching TRBD1. This CDR3 contains 16 residues. After removal of 5 bases from V and 0 bases from J, the junction contained 6 bases not matched to a gene. Germline V gene data show CDR1 as LNHDA and CDR2 as SQIVND (reference sequence). CDR3 sequence reads: CASSGAGGPTNEKLFF. The DNA for the CDR3 is TGTGCCAGTAGTGGGGCAGGGGGGCCAACTAATGAAAAACTGTTTTTT.

The table lists this clone with a few counts. In DNA form, the CDR3 reads TGTGCCAGCAGTGTGGGACAGGGGTTCTATGGCTACACCTTC. It encodes CASSVGQGFYGYTF. The chain combines TRBV2 with TRBJ1-2; TRBD1 aligns across 10 bases. Germline loops: CDR1 SNHLY, CDR2 FYNNEI. The CDR3 spans 14 residues. The V and J ends lost 4 bases and 4 bases, in that order; junction bases with no gene match: 3.

The rearrangement joins TRBV18 to TRBJ2-7, with 10 bases fitting TRBD1. Trimming cost V 1 base and J 6 bases; bases outside gene matches: 6. Germline CDR1 reads KGHSH; CDR2 reads LQKENI. This CDR3 contains 15 residues. CDR3 in amino acids: CASSPQGTGAGEQYF. The CDR3 DNA follows: TGTGCCAGCTCACCACAGGGGACAGGGGCTGGCGAGCAGTACTTC.

The V and J genes are TRBV2 and TRBJ1-5; possibly TRBD1 for D (5 bases). V was trimmed by 6 bases and J by 8 bases, leaving 14 bases between them. CDR1 is SNHLY and CDR2 is FYNNEI in the germline V gene. The CDR3 covers 13 residues. Written as DNA, the CDR3 is TGTGCCAGCAGGCGGGAGGTACAGGAGCCCCAGCATTTT. This gives the protein CASRREVQEPQHF.

The chain couples TRBV5-1 to TRBJ2-1, with D tentatively TRBD2 (5 bases). Germline CDR1 and CDR2: SGHRS and YFSETQ. The CDR3 totals 13 residues. Trimming took off 4 bases at V and 10 bases at J, with 15 bases between the two ends. The CDR3, as DNA: TGCGCCAGCAGCCCCAGAGGGAGAGAAGAGCAGTTCTTC. Translation: CASSPRGREEQFF.

The rearrangement uses TRBV5-6 and TRBJ2-7; no definite D call. The CDR3 runs 13 residues. V was shortened by 0 bases and J by 3 bases, with 7 bases between the two germline ends. Germline CDR1 SGHDT, CDR2 YYEEEE. CDR3 DNA sequence: TGTGCCAGCAGCTTGGGTAGATTCTACGAGCAGTACTTC. Translation gives CASSLGRFYEQYF.